The clone carrying this T cell receptor (beta chain) showed up many times. Preparation of the TCRbeta library involved a method that used unique molecular identifiers. TCRdb called the PCR reads again in MiXCR, with one record for every CDR3 protein. The sample shows more than 85,000 distinct CDR3 sequences, 6% of them seen only once. CDR3 size: 15 residues. Germline V gene lookup returns CDR1 LNHDA and CDR2 SQIVND (reference sequence). V shed 7 bases and J shed 2 bases, with 14 bases lying between them. This entry comes from a study of T-cell reconstitution after alpha-beta-depleted transplantation in children.

This chain joins TRBV19 and TRBJ2-2; the D is unclear. This receptor was taken from a female patient aged 2-9 years who had a stem cell transplant for Fanconi anemia, so the T cells may come from the graft donor. The material sequenced was PBMCs, mostly from graft donor cells, taken 60 days after TCRalphabeta/CD19-depleted stem cell transplant. This chain's CDR3 is CASKLRAFNTGELFF. The DNA of the CDR3 is TGTGCCAGTAAATTAAGAGCTTTTAACACCGGGGAGCTGTTTTTT.